A single sample is the source of the 17 T cell receptor beta chains below, sequenced in a study of shared clonotypes between healthy human individuals. TCRdb keeps only in-frame clones here, not all; method: immunoSEQ multiplex PCR. The sample holds more than 150,000 clones; roughly 93% are singletons and the top ten take about 0.067%. Specimen: naive CD4+ T cells sorted from blood. Subset meaning: CD45RA+ positively selected. These receptors came from a woman aged 30 to 39 in good health.

The V and J genes are TRBV7-8 and TRBJ2-7; D call uncertain. The CDR3 runs to 13 residues. Trimming took off 4 bases at V and 6 bases at J, with 13 bases between the two ends. Germline V CDR1 and CDR2: SGHVS, FQNEAQ. In DNA form, the CDR3 reads TGTGCCAGCAGCTCCCGGTTAGGCGTCGAGCAGTACTTC. It translates to CASSSRLGVEQYF.

V is TRBV5-1 and J is TRBJ2-1; D is perhaps TRBD1 (6 bases). Germline V CDR1 and CDR2: SGHRS, YFSETQ. V lost 4 bases to trimming and J lost 0 bases, with 14 bases between them. The CDR3 is made up of 16 amino acids. In DNA form, the CDR3 reads TGCGCCAGCAGCCCGGATACAGGGAGCTCCTACAATGAGCAGTTCTTC. This sequence encodes CASSPDTGSSYNEQFF.

The chain is built from TRBV5-4 and TRBJ2-1; D remains ambiguous. V shed 0 bases and J shed 7 bases, with 5 bases lying between them. CDR1 and CDR2 (germline): SGHNT, YYREEE (reference sequence). CDR3 length: 12 residues. CDR3 in amino acids: CASSLVVNEQFF. The CDR3 nucleotides read TGTGCCAGCAGCTTGGTTGTTAATGAGCAGTTCTTC. Drawing the rest from reference TRBV5-4 and TRBJ2-1, the complete variable domain is ETGVTQSPTHLIKTRGQQVTLRCSSQSGHNTVSWYQQALGQGPQFIFQYYREEENGRGNFPPRFSGLQFPNYSSELNVNALELDDSALYLCASSLVVNEQFFGPGTRLTVL.

J is TRBJ2-7 and V is TRBV27; the match to TRBD1 covers 9 bases. The germline gives CDR1 MNHEY, CDR2 SMNVEV (reference sequence). The CDR3 loop spans 14 amino acids. The V gene end was trimmed by 6 bases and the J gene end by 4 bases; junction bases not matched to a gene: 7. The CDR3 loop is CASSVQGARYEQYF. CDR3 nucleotides: TGTGCCAGCAGCGTACAGGGGGCTAGGTACGAGCAGTACTTC.

The chain uses TRBV7-9 and TRBJ1-1, with D possibly matching TRBD1 (6 bases). V dropped 5 bases and J dropped 5 bases, with 24 bases sitting between them. This CDR3 region has 17 residues. CDR1 SEHNR and CDR2 FQNEAQ come from the germline V gene (reference sequence). The CDR3 spells CASSPLRGRDARTEAFF. CDR3 nucleotides: TGTGCCAGCAGCCCCTTACGGGGGCGAGACGCACGTACTGAAGCTTTCTTT. The whole variable domain, remainder taken from reference TRBV7-9 and TRBJ1-1, is DTGVSQNPRHKITKRGQNVTFRCDPISEHNRLYWYRQTLGQGPEFLTYFQNEAQLEKSRLLSDRFSAERPKGSFSTLEIQRTEQGDSAMYLCASSPLRGRDARTEAFFGQGTRLTVV.

CDR3 amino acids: CASSPGTVRAYEQYF. In nucleotides, the CDR3 is TGCGCCAGCAGCCCGGGGACAGTTAGAGCCTACGAGCAGTACTTC. This chain uses TRBV5-1 with TRBJ2-7; TRBD1 matches 7 bases. The germline gives CDR1 SGHRS, CDR2 YFSETQ. The CDR3 covers 15 residues. J gave up 2 bases and V 4 bases, and 9 bases lay outside the gene matches.

V and J are TRBV19 and TRBJ2-3; no clear D gene. There are 11 residues in the CDR3. V lost 7 bases to trimming and J lost 5 bases, with 7 bases between them. CDR1 and CDR2 (germline): LNHDA, SQIVND (reference sequence). The CDR3 DNA is TGTGCCAGTATGGCCGGAGATACGCAGTATTTT. This gives the protein CASMAGDTQYF. Filled out from reference TRBV19 and TRBJ2-3, the complete variable domain reads DGGITQSPKYLFRKEGQNVTLSCEQNLNHDAMYWYRQDPGQGLRLIYYSQIVNDFQKGDIAEGYSVSREKKESFPLTVTSAQKNPTAFYLCASMAGDTQYFGPGTRLTVL.

The CDR3: CASSMNPIEETQYF. The CDR3 DNA sequence: TGTGCCAGTAGTATGAACCCCATTGAAGAGACCCAGTACTTC. V usage is TRBV19 and J usage is TRBJ2-5; D not resolved. The CDR3 length is 14 residues. Germline V gives CDR1 LNHDA, CDR2 SQIVND (reference sequence). V lost 3 bases, J lost 3 bases, and 11 bases lay in between.

The chain has TRBV6-5 and TRBJ2-7; the D gene could be TRBD1 or TRBD2 (5 bases each). Deletions cut 0 bases from V and 0 bases from J, with 9 bases between. Per the germline V gene, CDR1 is MNHEY and CDR2 is SVGAGI. The CDR3 is 15 residues long. CDR3 loop: CASSYSGVSSYEQYF. CDR3 sequence (DNA): TGTGCCAGCAGTTACTCGGGGGTGAGCTCCTACGAGCAGTACTTC.

The rearrangement links TRBV4-2 to TRBJ2-5, with TRBD2 identical over 12 bases. CDR3 length equals 17 residues. Germline lookup yields CDR1 LGHNA and CDR2 YNFKEQ. The V gene end was trimmed by 0 bases and the J gene end by 4 bases; junction bases not matched to a gene: 6. In nucleotides, the CDR3 is TGTGCCAGCAGCCAAGACCTAGCGGGAGGGCCATCAGAGACCCAGTACTTC. This encodes CASSQDLAGGPSETQYF.

The V and J genes are TRBV7-9 and TRBJ2-7, with D maybe TRBD1 (5 bases). The CDR3 is made up of 16 amino acids. V was pared by 2 bases and J by 0 bases, with 14 bases between. Germline CDR1 SEHNR, CDR2 FQNEAQ (reference sequence). This CDR3 is CASSLRGQGNSYEQYF. The CDR3 DNA reads TGTGCCAGCAGCTTAAGGGGCCAGGGAAACTCCTACGAGCAGTACTTC.

The chain combines TRBV11-1 with TRBJ2-1; unclear D gene. V shed 5 bases and J shed 7 bases, with 18 bases lying between them. Germline assignment: CDR1 SGHAT and CDR2 FQDESV (reference sequence). This CDR3 has 15 residues. CDR3 amino acids: CASSQKRTVGNEQFF. As DNA, the CDR3 is TGTGCCAGCAGCCAAAAACGGACGGTTGGGAATGAGCAGTTCTTC. The full variable domain, completed using reference TRBV11-1 and TRBJ2-1, is EAEVAQSPRYKITEKSQAVAFWCDPISGHATLYWYRQILGQGPELLVQFQDESVVDDSQLPKDRFSAERLKGVDSTLKIQPAELGDSAMYLCASSQKRTVGNEQFFGPGTRLTVL.

The chain employs TRBV7-9 and TRBJ1-1; 9 bases are a match to TRBD1. V was pared by 4 bases and J by 4 bases, with 13 bases of the junction left unmatched. The CDR3 has 17 residues. Germline CDR1 reads SEHNR; CDR2 reads FQNEAQ (reference sequence). CDR3 sequence reads: CASSSGQGGIFSTEAFF. The CDR3, as DNA: TGTGCCAGCAGCTCGGGACAGGGAGGAATTTTTAGCACTGAAGCTTTCTTT.

The chain uses TRBV28 and TRBJ1-2; 8 positions match TRBD1. The CDR3 loop spans 15 amino acids. The J segment lost 1 base and the V segment lost 6 bases, leaving 7 bases of the junction unmatched. CDR1 is MDHEN, CDR2 SYDVKM, per germline. CDR3 protein: CASRTGQGNNYGYTF. The DNA for the CDR3 is TGTGCCAGCAGAACCGGACAGGGAAATAACTATGGCTACACCTTC.

The V call is TRBV30, the J call TRBJ1-2; D is uncertain. This CDR3 comprises 12 residues. Germline V CDR1 and CDR2: GTSNPN, SVGIG (reference sequence). V was clipped by 2 bases and J by 4 bases, with 8 bases between them. CDR3 DNA sequence: TGTGCCTGGAGTTTGGGGTCCTATGGCTACACCTTC. It yields the protein CAWSLGSYGYTF.

The chain employs TRBV28 and TRBJ1-5, with TRBD1 as a possible D gene (5 bases). Germline values: CDR1 MDHEN, CDR2 SYDVKM. V lost 3 bases and J 3 bases, leaving 12 bases between the germline ends. The CDR3 contains 15 residues. The CDR3 is CASSFGWGINQPQHF. The CDR3 nucleotides are TGTGCCAGCAGTTTCGGGTGGGGGATCAATCAGCCCCAGCATTTT.

Written as DNA, the CDR3 is TGTGCCAGCAGTTTAACGGGACGCGCTACCTACGAGCAGTACTTC. Translated, it gives CASSLTGRATYEQYF. The gene calls are TRBV28 and TRBJ2-7; D assignment may be TRBD1 or TRBD2 (5 bases each). This CDR3 has 15 residues. Germline CDR1 MDHEN, CDR2 SYDVKM. Trimming pared 2 bases from V and 2 bases from J, leaving 13 bases between.